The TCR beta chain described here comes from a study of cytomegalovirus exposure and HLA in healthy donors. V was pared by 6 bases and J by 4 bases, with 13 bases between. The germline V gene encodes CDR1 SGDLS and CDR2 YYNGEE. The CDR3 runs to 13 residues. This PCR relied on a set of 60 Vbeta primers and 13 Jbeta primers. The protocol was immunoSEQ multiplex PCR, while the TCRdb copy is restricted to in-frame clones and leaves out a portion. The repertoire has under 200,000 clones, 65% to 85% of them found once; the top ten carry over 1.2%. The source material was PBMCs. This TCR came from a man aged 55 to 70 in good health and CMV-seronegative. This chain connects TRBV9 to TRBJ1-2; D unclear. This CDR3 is CASNPTGIYGYTF. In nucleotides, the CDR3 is TGTGCCAGCAACCCGACCGGGATCTATGGCTACACCTTC.